Here is one TCR beta chain with its context. This clone was observed at least ten times. No cognate antigen has been identified for it. Base-call qualities are not available, and no considerably larger clone is one nucleotide away. The sample belongs to a study of metastatic and nonmetastatic thyroid tumors (dated by TCRdb to the early 2020s). In the study overall: Repertoires from peripheral blood and from tumor or nodule tissue samples of malignant and benign thyroid patients were compared.

None of the patients had been given any treatment before thyroid surgery. Using T-cell receptor beta sequencing, the researchers looked back retrospectively at clinical samples from patients, gathered between the early 2010s and the late 2010s. Reading from cysteine to phenylalanine, the CDR3 counts 13 amino acids. The entry retains the CDR3 DNA only, 39 bases that are in frame from base 1. V drops 6 bases and J drops 3 bases, leaving 11 bases in between. CDR1 and CDR2 (MNHEY, SVGEGT) derive from the germline V gene. Results the study describes overall, beyond this receptor: In both blood and tumor samples, TCR beta diversity was reported to be significantly higher in malignant tumors than in benign nodules.

The protocol used for the library was PCR. The sample was run on an Illumina HiSeq 4000. The TCR beta-chain CDR3 region of each patient was profiled by high-throughput sequencing. From the authors' description of their analysis: Drawing on CDR3 differences between clinicopathological groups, the researchers built a classifier meant to tell apart patients with distant-metastatic papillary thyroid cancer. To measure repertoire diversity the researchers used the Shannon index, while the Morisita-Horn index served to gauge how similar the tumor and blood repertoires were. The public reads were quality trimmed at Q25 with fastp and then assembled into clones with MiXCR by TCRdb, keeping productive beta chains. TCRdb assigned the V and J calls; the authors' analysis was not used. For this sample the table gives over 5,000 clones, of which roughly 29% were detected only once. The ten most abundant clones make up about 25% of the sample.

The material sequenced was adjacent normal tissue. This clonotype was obtained from a female donor with papillary thyroid cancer or a benign thyroid nodule (not recorded which). Some clones in this sample may be carry-over from other donors' samples. This chain joins TRBV6-2 or TRBV6-3 to TRBJ1-1; possibly the D gene is TRBD1, per 5 matching bases. The DNA reads as follows: TGTGCCAGCAGAACCGACAGCCACACTGAAGCTTTCTTT. Protein translation: CASRTDSHTEAFF.